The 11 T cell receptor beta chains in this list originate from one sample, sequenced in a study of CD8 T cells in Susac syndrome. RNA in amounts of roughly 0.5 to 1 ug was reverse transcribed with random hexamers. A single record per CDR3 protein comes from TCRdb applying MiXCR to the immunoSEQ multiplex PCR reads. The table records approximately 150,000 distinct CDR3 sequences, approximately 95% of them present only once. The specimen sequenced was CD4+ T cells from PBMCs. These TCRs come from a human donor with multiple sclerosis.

CDR3 loop: CAWCPPGTGSYEQYF. Here the CDR3 DNA reads TGTGCCTGGTGCCCCCCAGGGACAGGGTCCTACGAGCAGTACTTC. This chain connects TRBV30 to TRBJ2-7; 9 positions agree with TRBD1. V shed 5 bases, J shed 1 base, and the junction held 9 bases outside the gene matches. The CDR3 extends over 15 amino acids. From germline, CDR1 is GTSNPN and CDR2 SVGIG (reference sequence).

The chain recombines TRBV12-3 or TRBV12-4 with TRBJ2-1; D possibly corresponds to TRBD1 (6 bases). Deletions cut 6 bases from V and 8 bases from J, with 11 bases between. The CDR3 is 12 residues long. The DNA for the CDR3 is TGTGCCAGCAGAAGGACAGTGGATGAGCAGTTCTTC. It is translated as CASRRTVDEQFF.

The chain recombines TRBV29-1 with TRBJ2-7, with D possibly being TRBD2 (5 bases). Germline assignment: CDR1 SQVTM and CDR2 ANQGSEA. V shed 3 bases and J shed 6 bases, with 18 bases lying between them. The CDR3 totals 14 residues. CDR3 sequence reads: CSVDLASPRSEQYF. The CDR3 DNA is TGCAGCGTTGATTTGGCTAGCCCCCGGAGCGAGCAGTACTTC.

The CDR3 bases are TGCGCCAGCAGCGTCCGGGACAGGGTGTCCGAGCAGTACTTC. Translation gives CASSVRDRVSEQYF. This sequence joins TRBV5-1 and TRBJ2-7, with 9 bases lining up with TRBD1. This CDR3 has 14 residues. The V segment lost 4 bases and the J segment 6 bases; nucleotides outside the gene matches: 8. Germline CDR1 reads SGHRS; CDR2 reads YFSETQ.

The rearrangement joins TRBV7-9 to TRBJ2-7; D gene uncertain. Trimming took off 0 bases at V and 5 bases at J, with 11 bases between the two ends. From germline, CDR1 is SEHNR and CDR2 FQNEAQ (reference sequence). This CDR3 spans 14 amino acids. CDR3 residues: CASSLAGPTHEQYF. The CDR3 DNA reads TGTGCCAGCAGCTTAGCAGGTCCTACCCACGAGCAGTACTTC.

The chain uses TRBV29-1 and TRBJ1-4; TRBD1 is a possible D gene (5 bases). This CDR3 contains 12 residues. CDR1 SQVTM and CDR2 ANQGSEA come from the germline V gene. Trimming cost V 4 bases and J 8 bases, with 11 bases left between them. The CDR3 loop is CSVVTGPEKLFF. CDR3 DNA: TGCAGCGTTGTAACAGGCCCCGAAAAACTGTTTTTT.

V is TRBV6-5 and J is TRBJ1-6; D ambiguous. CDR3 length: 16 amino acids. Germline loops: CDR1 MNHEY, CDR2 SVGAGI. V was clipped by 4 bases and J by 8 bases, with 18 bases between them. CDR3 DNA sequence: TGTGCCAGCAGTTTTTTGAGCCTCGCGTGGGATTCACCCCTCCACTTT. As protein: CASSFLSLAWDSPLHF.

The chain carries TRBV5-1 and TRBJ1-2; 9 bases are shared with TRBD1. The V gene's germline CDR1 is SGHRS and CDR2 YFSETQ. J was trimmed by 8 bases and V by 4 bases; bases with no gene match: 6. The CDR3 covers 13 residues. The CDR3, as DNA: TGCGCCAGCAGCCCCAGGACAGGGGAGGGCTACACCTTC. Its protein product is CASSPRTGEGYTF.

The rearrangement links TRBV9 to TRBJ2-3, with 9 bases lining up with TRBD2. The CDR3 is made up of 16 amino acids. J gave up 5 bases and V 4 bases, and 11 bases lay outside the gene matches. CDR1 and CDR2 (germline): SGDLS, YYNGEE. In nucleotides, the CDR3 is TGTGCCAGCAGCTCCACCCCGGCGGGGGGGCTAGATACGCAGTATTTT. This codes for CASSSTPAGGLDTQYF.

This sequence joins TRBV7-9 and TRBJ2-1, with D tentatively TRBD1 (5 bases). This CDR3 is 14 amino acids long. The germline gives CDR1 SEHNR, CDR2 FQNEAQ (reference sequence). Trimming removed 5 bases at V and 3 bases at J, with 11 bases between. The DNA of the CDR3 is TGTGCCAGCAGCCGAAATCAGGGCTACAATGAGCAGTTCTTC. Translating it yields CASSRNQGYNEQFF. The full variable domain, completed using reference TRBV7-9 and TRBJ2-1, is DTGVSQNPRHKITKRGQNVTFRCDPISEHNRLYWYRQTLGQGPEFLTYFQNEAQLEKSRLLSDRFSAERPKGSFSTLEIQRTEQGDSAMYLCASSRNQGYNEQFFGPGTRLTVL.

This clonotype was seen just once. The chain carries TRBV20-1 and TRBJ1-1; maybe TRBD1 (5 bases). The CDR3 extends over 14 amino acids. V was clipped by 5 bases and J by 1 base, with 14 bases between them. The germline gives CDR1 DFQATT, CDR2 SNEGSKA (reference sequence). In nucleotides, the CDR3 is TGCAGTGCTCAGAAGGGGCAGACGAACACTGAAGCTTTCTTT. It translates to CSAQKGQTNTEAFF.